A single sample is the source of the 14 T cell receptor beta chains below, sequenced in a study of Graves' ophthalmopathy and Graves' hyperthyroidism. TCR beta CDR3 regions were amplified from RNA transcripts. Investigators did first-round RT-PCR with HTBI primers, then second-round multiplex PCR. TCRdb re-called the multiplex PCR reads through MiXCR, storing one row per CDR3 protein. The sample holds fewer than 350,000 distinct CDR3 sequences, roughly a sixth seen once. The sequencing sample was made of peripheral blood. The receptors were gathered from an adult man with Graves' ophthalmopathy.

This clonotype has at least ten counts. This chain uses TRBV28 with TRBJ2-7; 10 bases fit TRBD2. The germline CDR1 and CDR2 sequences are MDHEN and SYDVKM. With 6 bases clipped from V and 6 bases from J, the junction kept 17 bases outside the gene matches. The CDR3 runs 17 residues. CDR3 residues: CASRLRLIAGGEGEQYF. The CDR3 DNA is TGTGCCAGCAGGCTAAGATTGATAGCGGGAGGAGAGGGCGAGCAGTACTTC.

The chain uses TRBV7-8 and TRBJ1-3; weak D call: TRBD1 (5 bases). The CDR3 consists of 15 residues. The germline V gene has CDR1 SGHVS and CDR2 FQNEAQ. With 7 bases removed from V and 3 bases from J, the gap between germline ends came to 16 bases. For the CDR3, the DNA is TGTGCCAGCACCCGAGCTGAGGGGTATGGAAACACCATATATTTT. It encodes CASTRAEGYGNTIYF.

In its sample, this clonotype was seen many times. The chain carries TRBV12-3 or TRBV12-4 and TRBJ2-2; 8 bases map to TRBD2. V trimming: 5 bases; J trimming: 7 bases; junction bases outside the gene matches: 3. CDR3 size: 13 residues. The CDR3 DNA follows: TGTGCCAGCAGTAGCGGGGGCTTCGGGGAGCTGTTTTTT. Its protein product is CASSSGGFGELFF.

This chain connects TRBV4-1 to TRBJ1-5; unclear D gene. Trimming pared 1 base from V and 4 bases from J, leaving 8 bases between. Germline assignment: CDR1 MGHRA and CDR2 YSYEKL. This CDR3 contains 14 residues. The CDR3 DNA is TGCGCCAGCAGCCAAGTAGAGGGAAATCAGCCCCAGCATTTT. Translation gives CASSQVEGNQPQHF.

This clonotype has ten or more counts. V gene TRBV24-1 combines with J gene TRBJ2-7; 10 nucleotides agree with TRBD1. Germline V gene sequence: CDR1 KGHDR, CDR2 SFDVKD. J gave up 2 bases and V 3 bases, and 9 bases lay outside the gene matches. There are 17 residues in the CDR3. DNA of the CDR3: TGTGCCACCAGTGATCCCGGCCCCGGGACAGGGGCCTACGAGCAGTACTTC. It is translated as CATSDPGPGTGAYEQYF.

The V and J genes are TRBV7-9 and TRBJ2-7; no clear D. The CDR3 is 13 residues long. Germline values: CDR1 SEHNR, CDR2 FQNEAQ (reference sequence). V gave up 5 bases and J gave up 2 bases, with 10 bases separating them. Here the CDR3 DNA reads TGTGCCAGCAGCCGCGTCGGCCCCTACGAGCAGTACTTC. Translation gives CASSRVGPYEQYF.

This clonotype was counted ten times or more. The chain has TRBV28 and TRBJ2-4, with 7 bases identical to TRBD1. Unmatched junction bases numbered 6, after V lost 2 bases and J lost 8 bases. From germline, CDR1 is MDHEN and CDR2 SYDVKM. The CDR3 is 14 residues long. The CDR3, as DNA: TGTGCCAGCAGTTTAGGACAGGCCCCAGACATTCAGTACTTC. It yields the protein CASSLGQAPDIQYF.

Ten or more counts support this clonotype. The chain links TRBV6-2 or TRBV6-3 to TRBJ1-1; D perhaps matches TRBD1 (5 bases). This CDR3 is 13 amino acids long. V shed 7 bases and J shed 3 bases, with 12 bases lying between them. CDR1 is MNHEY and CDR2 is SVGEGT in the germline V gene. The CDR3 region has the DNA TGTGCCAGCACCCACGGGGGGGACACTGAAGCTTTCTTT. Its translation: CASTHGGDTEAFF.

Notes on this clonotype: A junction end diverges from the germline sequence, so it may reflect a read error. The V and J genes are TRBV30 and TRBJ1-1; D is undetermined. From germline, CDR1 is GTSNPN and CDR2 SVGIG (reference sequence). This CDR3 is built from 20 residues. This CDR3 reads CAWSHSPGRWLGGMNTEAFF. The DNA of the CDR3 is TGTGCCTGGAGCCATTCGCCCGGCCGTTGGTTAGGAGGGATGAACACTGAGGCTTTCTTT.

On this clonotype itself: A junction end diverges from the germline sequence, so it may reflect a read error. J is TRBJ2-7 and V is TRBV12-3 or TRBV12-4; 9 bases align to TRBD2. The CDR3 spans 15 residues. The CDR3 DNA reads TGTGCCAGCAGCTTAGCGGTAGCGGGAGTCCACGAGCAGTACTTC. Protein product: CASSLAVAGVHEQYF.

There are many counts of this clonotype. The V call is TRBV6-1, the J call TRBJ1-5, with a weak D call TRBD1 (5 bases). This CDR3 spans 16 amino acids. V lost 3 bases and J 0 bases, leaving 12 bases between the germline ends. The germline V gene encodes CDR1 MNHNS and CDR2 SASEGT. The CDR3 nucleotides are TGTGCCAGCAGTGACGGGGGGGGGTATAGCAATCAGCCCCAGCATTTT. This gives the protein CASSDGGGYSNQPQHF.

The table lists this clonotype with a few counts. The genes are TRBV6-2 or TRBV6-3 and TRBJ2-5, with D possibly matching TRBD2 (6 bases). The CDR3 is made up of 13 amino acids. Germline lookup yields CDR1 MNHEY and CDR2 SVGEGT. Between the trimmed V and J ends, which lost 7 bases and 4 bases, there was a span of 13 bases. The CDR3 nucleotides are TGTGCCAGCACCATCAGGCGGGGAGAGACCCAGTACTTC. Amino acids: CASTIRRGETQYF.

Only a few counts were recorded for this clonotype. A read error is possible here, since a much larger clone lies one base away. J is TRBJ1-2 and V is TRBV6-2 or TRBV6-3; no firm D call. Germline values: CDR1 MNHEY, CDR2 SVGEGT. Deletions cut 7 bases from V and 4 bases from J, with 16 bases between. The CDR3 runs to 14 residues. The CDR3 bases are TGTGCCAGCACCCCCGTAGTCATGAGCTATGGCTACACCTTC. Amino acids: CASTPVVMSYGYTF.

This clonotype appeared a few times. The chain couples TRBV20-1 to TRBJ2-2; 8 bases fit TRBD1. Per the germline V gene, CDR1 is DFQATT and CDR2 is SNEGSKA (reference sequence). The CDR3 spans 16 residues. Trimming cost V 0 bases and J 7 bases; bases outside gene matches: 10. CDR3 DNA sequence: TGCAGTGCTAGAGATTGGCGCAGGGGGCGTAGCGGGGAGCTGTTTTTT. It specifies CSARDWRRGRSGELFF.